This entry features one TCR beta chain sequence. The sample is drawn from a study of blood T cell repertoires in COVID-19. Study-level background: COVID-19 samples collected from the United States, Italy and Spain covered acute and convalescent phases.

The CDR3 runs to 13 residues. Germline lookup yields CDR1 SGHNT and CDR2 YYREEE (reference sequence). The V end was cut by 1 base, the J end by 6 bases, with 11 bases between. TCRdb's copy holds only in-frame clones and misses some; the assay was immunoSEQ multiplex PCR. The data hold 300,000 or so clones, with 89% observed a single time. The chain carries TRBV5-4 and TRBJ2-7; D is possibly TRBD1 (5 bases). Sequencing was done on a sample of peripheral blood. This receptor was obtained from a man younger than 30 who had recovered from COVID-19. The CDR3 sequence: CASSLIGAGEQYF. Written as DNA, the CDR3 is TGTGCCAGCAGCTTGATAGGGGCCGGCGAGCAGTACTTC.